The 27 T cell receptor beta chains reported below all come from one sample, sequenced in a study of T cell responses to AZD1222 COVID-19 vaccine. Clones were read by immunoSEQ multiplex PCR, and TCRdb kept only the in-frame ones, dropping some. The data show 110,000 to 150,000 clones, about 90% seen once. The starting material was peripheral blood, obtained 28 days after the second AZD1222 dose. Receptors were obtained from an adult who received the AZD1222 COVID-19 vaccine.

The chain is built from TRBV5-1 and TRBJ1-1; the D gene is possibly TRBD1 (6 bases). Deletions cut 4 bases from V and 8 bases from J, with 15 bases between. CDR1 is SGHRS and CDR2 is YFSETQ in the germline V gene. This CDR3 is built from 13 residues. CDR3 coding DNA: TGCGCCAGCAGCCCGATGGGGGCAGCAGAAGCTTTCTTT. The encoded protein is CASSPMGAAEAFF.

The chain is built from TRBV4-2 and TRBJ1-4; D perhaps matches TRBD1 (5 bases). V was shortened by 4 bases and J by 4 bases, with 10 bases between the two germline ends. Germline assignment: CDR1 LGHNA and CDR2 YNFKEQ. The CDR3 loop spans 14 amino acids. The CDR3 reads CASSPGRLNEKLFF. The DNA for the CDR3 is TGTGCCAGCAGCCCGGGGCGCCTTAATGAAAAACTGTTTTTT.

This clone was recorded only once. The chain uses TRBV6-5 and TRBJ1-2; D is possibly TRBD1 (6 bases). Germline V gives CDR1 MNHEY, CDR2 SVGAGI. CDR3 length: 12 amino acids. V gave up 7 bases and J gave up 5 bases, with 11 bases separating them. CDR3 amino acids: CASTTGGYGYTF. CDR3 DNA: TGTGCCAGCACGACAGGAGGATATGGCTACACCTTC.

The rearrangement uses TRBV3-1 (or the pseudogene TRBV3-2) and TRBJ2-3; 8 bases match TRBD2. The CDR3 runs to 16 residues. Germline-derived CDR1 and CDR2 are LGHDT and YNNKEL (reference sequence). J was trimmed by 3 bases and V by 2 bases; bases with no gene match: 7. The CDR3 here is CASSQPSGSRTDTQYF. In nucleotides, the CDR3 is TGTGCCAGCAGCCAACCCAGCGGGAGCAGGACAGATACGCAGTATTTT.

The V gene is TRBV24-1, the J gene TRBJ1-2, with 9 positions matching TRBD1. From germline, CDR1 is KGHDR and CDR2 SFDVKD. V trimming: 5 bases; J trimming: 8 bases; junction bases outside the gene matches: 8. CDR3 size: 14 residues. CDR3 nucleotides: TGTGCCACCAGTGCCGGGACAGGGAGGGTAGGCTACACCTTC. This sequence encodes CATSAGTGRVGYTF.

This chain links TRBV7-2 with TRBJ2-2; D is uncertain. CDR3 length: 12 amino acids. Germline V gene data show CDR1 as SGHTA and CDR2 as FQGNSA. Trimming shortened V by 1 base and J by 6 bases, and 3 bases separated the two germline ends. Here the CDR3 DNA reads TGTGCCAGCAGCTTAGACCCCGGGGAGCTGTTTTTT. Amino acid sequence: CASSLDPGELFF.

This clone occurred once. A junction end diverges from the germline sequence, so it may reflect a read error. This chain joins TRBV19 and TRBJ2-2; 7 bases line up with TRBD2. Per germline, CDR1 LNHDA and CDR2 SQIVND (reference sequence). The CDR3 consists of 14 residues. CDR3 region: CASSMGLNTAELFF. CDR3 DNA: TGTGCCAGTAGTATGGGACTAAACACCGCGGAGCTGTTTTTT.

The chain has TRBV28 and TRBJ2-7, with 12 positions matching TRBD2. Germline CDR1 is MDHEN and CDR2 is SYDVKM. The CDR3 covers 14 residues. V was clipped by 8 bases and J by 5 bases; unmatched bases: 7. This CDR3 reads CASDSGLAGHEQYF. In nucleotides, the CDR3 is TGTGCCAGCGATTCTGGACTAGCGGGACACGAGCAGTACTTC.

The chain joins TRBV6-1 to TRBJ2-7; 7 bases fit TRBD2. CDR1 and CDR2 (germline): MNHNS, SASEGT. V trimming: 0 bases; J trimming: 1 base; junction bases outside the gene matches: 6. There are 16 residues in the CDR3. CDR3 region: CASSEAGGPVSYEQYF. CDR3 DNA sequence: TGTGCCAGCAGTGAAGCGGGAGGGCCGGTTTCCTACGAGCAGTACTTC.

CDR3 region: CASSLDRTGAPVTNEKLFF. CDR3 DNA: TGTGCCAGCAGTCTCGATAGGACAGGGGCGCCTGTTACGAATGAAAAACTGTTTTTT. This rearrangement joins TRBV28 to TRBJ1-4; 9 bases match TRBD1. Germline loops: CDR1 MDHEN, CDR2 SYDVKM. The length of the CDR3 is 19 residues. V was clipped by 5 bases and J by 5 bases; unmatched bases: 18.

This clone came up once. The gene calls are TRBV7-9 and TRBJ2-1, with TRBD1 matching 9 bases. Germline CDR1 is SEHNR and CDR2 is FQNEAQ (reference sequence). J gave up 3 bases and V 4 bases, and 4 bases lay outside the gene matches. CDR3 length: 15 amino acids. CDR3 nucleotides: TGTGCCAGCAGCTCGGGGGACAGGGTCTACAATGAGCAGTTCTTC. Translated: CASSSGDRVYNEQFF. Based on the CDR3 plus reference TRBV7-9 and TRBJ2-1, the full variable domain is DTGVSQNPRHKITKRGQNVTFRCDPISEHNRLYWYRQTLGQGPEFLTYFQNEAQLEKSRLLSDRFSAERPKGSFSTLEIQRTEQGDSAMYLCASSSGDRVYNEQFFGPGTRLTVL.

The gene calls are TRBV2 and TRBJ2-1; D possibly corresponds to TRBD1 (5 bases). CDR1 and CDR2 from the germline V gene are SNHLY and FYNNEI. V dropped 2 bases and J dropped 5 bases, with 16 bases sitting between them. The CDR3 contains 16 residues. The CDR3 sequence: CASSEQGIQANNEQFF. In DNA, the CDR3 is TGTGCCAGCAGTGAACAGGGTATACAGGCGAACAATGAGCAGTTCTTC.

The chain has TRBV28 and TRBJ1-2; 9 bases fit TRBD1. V lost 4 bases, J lost 4 bases, and 13 bases stayed unmatched. This CDR3 region has 17 residues. From germline, CDR1 is MDHEN and CDR2 SYDVKM. The CDR3 region is CASSSKSNRGLGYGYTF. CDR3 in DNA: TGTGCCAGCAGTTCGAAATCCAACAGGGGGCTGGGCTATGGCTACACCTTC.

This chain links TRBV7-9 with TRBJ2-2; no clear D. Trimming pared 3 bases from V and 7 bases from J, leaving 9 bases between. The CDR3 is 13 amino acids. CDR1 SEHNR and CDR2 FQNEAQ come from the germline V gene (reference sequence). CDR3 nucleotide sequence: TGTGCCAGCAGCTTGGGATATTACGGGGAGCTGTTTTTT. Translated, it gives CASSLGYYGELFF.

The CDR3 reads CASSLGLAGGPLDTQYF. The CDR3 bases are TGTGCCAGCAGTTTGGGACTAGCGGGAGGGCCCTTAGATACGCAGTATTTT. The V call is TRBV28, the J call TRBJ2-3; 16 nucleotides line up with TRBD2. V dropped 3 bases and J dropped 5; count of bases not matched to a gene: 5. CDR1 and CDR2 (germline): MDHEN, SYDVKM. The CDR3 runs 17 residues.

Here the CDR3 DNA reads TGTGCCAGCAGCTTGGGGCTACTAGCGGGTATCCAAGAGACCCAGTACTTC. Translating gives CASSLGLLAGIQETQYF. This chain joins TRBV7-2 and TRBJ2-5; 9 bases are shared with TRBD2. This CDR3 contains 17 residues. From germline, CDR1 is SGHTA and CDR2 FQGNSA. The V and J ends lost 3 bases and 1 base, in that order; junction bases with no gene match: 9.

The chain is built from TRBV27 and TRBJ2-3; D unresolved. The CDR3 length is 14 residues. In germline, CDR1 is MNHEY, CDR2 SMNVEV (reference sequence). V was clipped by 4 bases and J by 1 base, with 9 bases between them. CDR3 protein: CASSSQLGTDTQYF. The CDR3 region has the DNA TGTGCCAGCAGTTCCCAGCTCGGCACAGATACGCAGTATTTT.

This clone was observed a single time. The chain combines TRBV18 with TRBJ1-5; D unresolved. The CDR3 is made up of 14 amino acids. With 1 base removed from V and 4 bases from J, the gap between germline ends came to 8 bases. CDR1 and CDR2 (germline): KGHSH, LQKENI. CDR3 in amino acids: CASSPLRPNQPQHF. The CDR3 nucleotides read TGTGCCAGCTCACCACTCAGACCAAATCAGCCCCAGCATTTT.

J is TRBJ2-2 and V is TRBV4-3; 7 bases map to TRBD1. CDR1 is LGHNA, CDR2 YSLEER, per germline. The CDR3 sequence is 16 residues long. J lost 4 bases, V lost 0 bases, and 5 bases had no gene match. In nucleotides, the CDR3 is TGCGCCAGCAGCCAAGAAGGGGGCCCTTCCACCGGGGAGCTGTTTTTT. Its translation: CASSQEGGPSTGELFF.

This clone was found once. V usage is TRBV5-1 and J usage is TRBJ2-7, with D possibly matching TRBD2 (5 bases). The CDR3 covers 15 residues. In germline, CDR1 is SGHRS, CDR2 YFSETQ. The germline V and J ends were trimmed by 4 bases and 4 bases, with 18 bases remaining between them. CDR3 nucleotide sequence: TGCGCCAGCAGCCGTACTAGGGCCCTCCCGTACGAGCAGTACTTC. Its translation is CASSRTRALPYEQYF.

This chain uses TRBV5-8 with TRBJ2-7, with D perhaps matching TRBD2 (5 bases). The V end was cut by 4 bases, the J end by 0 bases, with 14 bases between. The CDR3 runs 15 residues. Germline V gene data show CDR1 as SGHTS and CDR2 as YDEGEE. DNA for the CDR3: TGTGCCAGCAGCCCTAGCTTGGCGAGCTCCTACGAGCAGTACTTC. Amino acid sequence: CASSPSLASSYEQYF. Based on the CDR3 plus reference TRBV5-8 and TRBJ2-7, the full variable domain is EAGVTQSPTHLIKTRGQQATLRCSPISGHTSVYWYQQALGLGLQFLLWYDEGEERNRGNFPPRFSGRQFPNYSSELNVNALELEDSALYLCASSPSLASSYEQYFGPGTRLTVT.

This clone occurred a few times. The rearrangement links TRBV2 to TRBJ2-5, with TRBD1 as a possible D gene (6 bases). Trimming left V 7 bases short and J 3 bases short, with 12 bases between. Germline CDR1 SNHLY, CDR2 FYNNEI. The CDR3 runs 13 residues. The CDR3 protein is CASTQQGEETQYF. CDR3 coding DNA: TGTGCCAGCACCCAACAGGGTGAAGAGACCCAGTACTTC.

V and J are TRBV5-4 and TRBJ1-2, with 8 bases matching TRBD1. CDR1 and CDR2 (germline): SGHNT, YYREEE (reference sequence). The CDR3 is 13 residues long. Losses at the gene ends were 5 bases for V and 7 bases for J; bases not matched to a gene: 7. CDR3 in amino acids: CASRSGGDSGYTF. The DNA of the CDR3 is TGTGCCAGCAGATCAGGGGGCGATAGTGGCTACACCTTC. The whole variable domain, filled in from reference TRBV5-4 and TRBJ1-2, reads ETGVTQSPTHLIKTRGQQVTLRCSSQSGHNTVSWYQQALGQGPQFIFQYYREEENGRGNFPPRFSGLQFPNYSSELNVNALELDDSALYLCASRSGGDSGYTFGSGTRLTVV.

This clone was found once. The rearrangement uses TRBV2 and TRBJ2-5; 7 bases are shared with TRBD2. The CDR3 contains 16 residues. After removal of 3 bases from V and 2 bases from J, the junction contained 9 bases not matched to a gene. Germline V gene lookup returns CDR1 SNHLY and CDR2 FYNNEI. CDR3 protein: CASSDGVLADQETQYF. CDR3 nucleotide sequence: TGTGCCAGCAGTGACGGGGTGCTAGCGGATCAAGAGACCCAGTACTTC. The whole variable domain, remainder taken from reference TRBV2 and TRBJ2-5, is EPEVTQTPSHQVTQMGQEVILRCVPISNHLYFYWYRQILGQKVEFLVSFYNNEISEKSEIFDDQFSVERPDGSNFTLKIRSTKLEDSAMYFCASSDGVLADQETQYFGPGTRLLVL.

This clone appeared once. V is TRBV29-1 and J is TRBJ1-1; TRBD1 agrees at 7 bases. CDR3 length: 15 amino acids. V dropped 7 bases and J dropped 6; count of bases not matched to a gene: 17. Germline V CDR1 and CDR2: SQVTM, ANQGSEA. CDR3 residues: CSAGSGDSGTPEAFF. Here the CDR3 DNA reads TGCAGCGCAGGGTCAGGGGACAGCGGTACTCCTGAAGCTTTCTTT.

This chain links TRBV24-1 with TRBJ2-3, with D uncertain. The ends were cut back, 3 bases at V and 1 base at J, with 4 bases in the middle. The CDR3 spans 13 residues. Germline CDR1 KGHDR, CDR2 SFDVKD. CDR3 DNA: TGTGCCACCAGTGATGGTGGCACAGATACGCAGTATTTT. As protein: CATSDGGTDTQYF.

The J gene is TRBJ1-4, the V gene TRBV4-3, with unresolved D. This CDR3 comprises 17 residues. Germline CDR1 is LGHNA and CDR2 is YSLEER. V lost 1 base and J lost 0, with 12 bases in between. For the CDR3, the DNA is TGCGCCAGCAGCCAAGTAATGTCAGGTGCAACTAATGAAAAACTGTTTTTT. It yields the protein CASSQVMSGATNEKLFF.